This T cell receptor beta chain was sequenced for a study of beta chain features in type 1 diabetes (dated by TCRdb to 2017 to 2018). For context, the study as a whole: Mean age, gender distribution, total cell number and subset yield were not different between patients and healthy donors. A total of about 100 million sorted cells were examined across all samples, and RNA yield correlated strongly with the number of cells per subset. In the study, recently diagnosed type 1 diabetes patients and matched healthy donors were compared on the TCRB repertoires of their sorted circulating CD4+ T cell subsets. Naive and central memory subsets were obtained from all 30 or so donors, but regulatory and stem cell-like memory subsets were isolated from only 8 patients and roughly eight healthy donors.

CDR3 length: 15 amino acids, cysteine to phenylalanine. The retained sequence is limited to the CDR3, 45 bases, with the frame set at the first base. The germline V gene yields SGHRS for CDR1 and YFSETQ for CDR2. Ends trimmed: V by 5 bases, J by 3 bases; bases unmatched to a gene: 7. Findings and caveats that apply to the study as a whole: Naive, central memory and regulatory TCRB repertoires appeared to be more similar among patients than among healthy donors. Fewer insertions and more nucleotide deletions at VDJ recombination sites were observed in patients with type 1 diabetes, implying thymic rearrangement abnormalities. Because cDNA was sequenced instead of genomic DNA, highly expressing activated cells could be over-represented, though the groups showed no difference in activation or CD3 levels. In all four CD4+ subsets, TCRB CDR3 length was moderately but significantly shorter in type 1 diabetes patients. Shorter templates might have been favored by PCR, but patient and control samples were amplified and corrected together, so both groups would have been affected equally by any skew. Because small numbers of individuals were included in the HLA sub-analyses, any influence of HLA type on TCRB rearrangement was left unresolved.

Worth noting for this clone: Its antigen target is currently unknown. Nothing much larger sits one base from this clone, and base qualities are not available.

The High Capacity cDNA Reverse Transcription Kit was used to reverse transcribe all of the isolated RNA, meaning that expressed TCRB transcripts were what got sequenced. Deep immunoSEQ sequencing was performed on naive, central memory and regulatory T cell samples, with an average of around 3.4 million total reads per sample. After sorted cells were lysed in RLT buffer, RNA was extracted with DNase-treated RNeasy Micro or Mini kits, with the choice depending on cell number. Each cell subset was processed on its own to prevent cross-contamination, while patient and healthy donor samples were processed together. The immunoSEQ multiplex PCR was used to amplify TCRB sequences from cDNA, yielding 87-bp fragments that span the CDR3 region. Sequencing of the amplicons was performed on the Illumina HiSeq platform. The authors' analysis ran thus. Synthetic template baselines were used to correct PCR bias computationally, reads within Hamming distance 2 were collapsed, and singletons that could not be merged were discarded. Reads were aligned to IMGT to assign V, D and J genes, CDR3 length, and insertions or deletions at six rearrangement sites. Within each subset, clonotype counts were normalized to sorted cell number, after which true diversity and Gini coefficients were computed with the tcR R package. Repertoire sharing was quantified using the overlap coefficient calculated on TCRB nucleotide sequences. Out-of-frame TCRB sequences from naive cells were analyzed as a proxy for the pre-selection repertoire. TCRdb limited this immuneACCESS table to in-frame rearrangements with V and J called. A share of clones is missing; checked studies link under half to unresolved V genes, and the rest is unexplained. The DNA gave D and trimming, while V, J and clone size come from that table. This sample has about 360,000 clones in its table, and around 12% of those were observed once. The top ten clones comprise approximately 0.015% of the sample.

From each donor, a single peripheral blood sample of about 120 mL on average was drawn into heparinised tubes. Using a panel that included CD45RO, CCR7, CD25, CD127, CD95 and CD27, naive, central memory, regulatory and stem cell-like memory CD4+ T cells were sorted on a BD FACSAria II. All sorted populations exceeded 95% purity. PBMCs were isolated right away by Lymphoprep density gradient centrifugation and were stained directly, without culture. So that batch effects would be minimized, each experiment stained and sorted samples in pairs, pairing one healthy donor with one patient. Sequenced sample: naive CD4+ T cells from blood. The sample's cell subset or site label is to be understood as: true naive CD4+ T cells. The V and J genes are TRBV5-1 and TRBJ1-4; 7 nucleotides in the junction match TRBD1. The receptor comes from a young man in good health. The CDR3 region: CASSSTGEANEKLFF. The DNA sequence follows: TGCGCCAGCAGTTCTACAGGGGAAGCTAATGAAAAACTGTTTTTT. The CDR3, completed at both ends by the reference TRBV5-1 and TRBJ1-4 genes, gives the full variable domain KAGVTQTPRYLIKTRGQQVTLSCSPISGHRSVSWYQQTPGQGLQFLFEYFSETQRNKGNFPGRFSGRQFSNSRSEMNVSTLELGDSALYLCASSSTGEANEKLFFGSGTQLSVL.